The subject of this entry is one T cell receptor beta chain. Its antigen is not known. By 5'RACE template switching, TCR cDNA was produced, with a universal primer site and UMIs added in the process. TCRdb analysed the 5' RACE reads with MiXCR anew, one entry per CDR3 protein. The table shows fewer than 400,000 distinct CDR3 sequences, with approximately 6% occurring only once. The data derive from a study of T cells after yellow fever vaccination. The germline V gene has CDR1 SGHTA and CDR2 FQGNSA. CDR3 size: 17 residues. After removal of 7 bases from V and 3 bases from J, the junction contained 15 bases not matched to a gene. General study findings and limits: Peaking on day 5 versus 15, the secondary response was faster but weaker.

This TCR was recovered from a man younger than 40 who received the YFV17D yellow fever vaccine. The V gene is TRBV7-2, the J gene TRBJ1-2; 9 nucleotides line up with TRBD1. Sequences were derived from PBMCs, sampled 5 days after the yellow fever booster vaccination. The CDR3 bases are TGTGCCAGCACCCTTTCCATAGGACAGGGGCAGGACTATGGCTACACCTTC. This codes for CASTLSIGQGQDYGYTF. Full variable domain (rest looked up from reference TRBV7-2 and TRBJ1-2): GAGVSQSPSNKVTEKGKDVELRCDPISGHTALYWYRQSLGQGLEFLIYFQGNSAPDKSGLPSDRFSAERTGGSVSTLTIQRTQQEDSAVYLCASTLSIGQGQDYGYTFGSGTRLTVV.